Listed below are T cell receptor beta chains from one sample, sequenced in a study of blood T cell repertoires in COVID-19. Assay: immunoSEQ multiplex PCR; the TCRdb copy retains only in-frame clones and omits some. The sample lists 200,000 to 250,000 clones, approximately 85% occurring once. Sequenced input: peripheral blood. These receptors were obtained from a woman between 65 and 79 years old with COVID-19, enrolled during active disease. Both conserved end residues are part of each CDR3. Fields, in order: V gene, clone size, J gene, D gene, CDR3 protein, CDR3 DNA. D genes are given only for firm matches. Not every row has a clone size; where given, it reads once, few, many or a size class.

TRBV10-1	-	TRBJ1-1	TRBD1	CASSESGTANTEAFF	TGCGCCAGCAGTGAGTCGGGGACAGCGAACACTGAAGCTTTCTTT
TRBV24-1	-	TRBJ1-2	TRBD1	CATSDRTGGQGYTF	TGTGCCACCAGTGACCGGACAGGGGGGCAGGGCTACACCTTC
TRBV5-6	-	TRBJ2-7	-	CASSLSGSSHEQYF	TGTGCCAGCAGCTTGTCGGGGTCGAGCCACGAGCAGTACTTC
TRBV27	-	TRBJ2-1	TRBD2	CASRRLAGGDEQFF	TGTGCCAGCCGTCGACTAGCGGGAGGGGATGAGCAGTTCTTC
TRBV11-2	-	TRBJ2-3	TRBD1	CASSPGTAGGTQYF	TGTGCCAGCAGCCCCGGGACAGCAGGCGGTACGCAGTATTTT
TRBV28	few	TRBJ1-6	TRBD1	CASSKDRGDSYNSPLHF	TGTGCCAGCAGTAAGGACAGGGGAGACTCCTATAATTCACCCCTCCACTTT
TRBV7-2	-	TRBJ2-7	-	CASSSSGWLGEQYF	TGTGCCAGCAGTTCCAGCGGGTGGCTGGGCGAGCAGTACTTC
TRBV30	-	TRBJ2-7	TRBD1	CAWSVGDRVYEQYF	TGTGCCTGGAGTGTAGGGGACAGGGTCTACGAGCAGTACTTC
TRBV18	-	TRBJ2-2	TRBD1	CASSIGQGAIGELFF	TGTGCCAGCTCGATTGGACAGGGGGCGATCGGGGAGCTGTTTTTT
TRBV7-3	-	TRBJ1-1	-	CASSLFAENTEAFF	TGTGCCAGCAGCTTATTTGCAGAAAACACTGAAGCTTTCTTT
TRBV28	-	TRBJ1-1	-	CASTNRKTGGLSEAFF	TGTGCCAGCACCAACAGGAAGACAGGAGGCTTATCTGAAGCTTTCTTT
TRBV7-2	-	TRBJ2-7	-	CASSFGGSSSYEQYF	TGTGCCAGCAGCTTTGGGGGGTCTAGCTCCTACGAGCAGTACTTC
TRBV5-1	-	TRBJ1-3	-	CASSLEPGSGNTIYF	TGCGCCAGCAGCTTGGAACCGGGATCTGGAAACACCATATATTTT
TRBV7-2	-	TRBJ1-2	-	CASSLEGEGTGYTF	TGTGCCAGCAGCTTAGAGGGGGAGGGCACGGGCTACACCTTC
TRBV6-6	-	TRBJ2-2	TRBD1	CASSPMTGGKELFF	TGTGCCAGCAGTCCGATGACAGGGGGAAAGGAGCTGTTTTTT
TRBV28	-	TRBJ2-5	TRBD2	CASSFGLADQETQYF	TGTGCCAGCAGTTTCGGACTAGCGGACCAAGAGACCCAGTACTTC
TRBV6-2/TRBV6-3	-	TRBJ1-5	TRBD1	CASSYPTDRGPNQPQHF	TGTGCCAGCAGTTACCCCACTGACAGGGGACCAAATCAGCCCCAGCATTTT
TRBV7-2	few	TRBJ2-3	TRBD2	CASSSGRGTDTQYF	TGTGCCAGCAGCTCAGGGAGGGGCACAGATACGCAGTATTTT
TRBV4-1	-	TRBJ1-5	-	CASSSRWRANQPQHF	TGCGCCAGCAGCAGCCGCTGGCGGGCGAATCAGCCCCAGCATTTT
TRBV12-3/TRBV12-4	once	TRBJ2-1	-	CASSVGQYNEQFF	TGTGCCAGCAGTGTTGGACAGTACAATGAGCAGTTCTTC
TRBV28	once	TRBJ1-4	TRBD1	CAREPLGQGDEKLFF	TGTGCCAGGGAACCCCTTGGACAGGGGGATGAAAAACTGTTTTTT
TRBV3-1/TRBV3-2	-	TRBJ2-5	-	CASSQRGSETQYF	TGTGCCAGCAGCCAGAGGGGGTCAGAGACCCAGTACTTC
TRBV30	-	TRBJ1-4	-	CAWSVGQGREKLFF	TGTGCCTGGAGTGTAGGGCAGGGAAGGGAAAAACTGTTTTTT
TRBV28	-	TRBJ2-1	TRBD2	CASSLTGGKREQFF	TGTGCCAGCAGTTTAACGGGAGGGAAGCGTGAGCAGTTCTTC
TRBV19	many	TRBJ1-1	-	CASTRHLYMNTEAFF	TGTGCCAGTACTAGGCACCTTTATATGAACACTGAAGCTTTCTTT
TRBV28	-	TRBJ1-6	-	CASTHGGPLHF	TGTGCCAGCACCCATGGGGGGCCCCTCCACTTT
TRBV14	-	TRBJ1-2	-	CASSPGPYGYTF	TGTGCCAGCAGCCCTGGCCCCTATGGCTACACCTTC
TRBV5-6	-	TRBJ1-2	-	CASSSGEVYGYTF	TGTGCCAGCAGCTCGGGGGAGGTCTATGGCTACACCTTC
TRBV18	-	TRBJ2-1	-	CASSIQGWGAGYNEQFF	TGTGCCAGCTCAATACAGGGCTGGGGAGCGGGGTACAATGAGCAGTTCTTC
TRBV18	-	TRBJ1-4	-	CASSEGGNEKLFF	TGTGCCAGCTCAGAAGGAGGTAATGAAAAACTGTTTTTT
TRBV28	-	TRBJ2-7	-	CASESQGGRPSYEQYF	TGTGCCAGCGAATCGCAGGGGGGCAGGCCTTCCTACGAGCAGTACTTC
TRBV5-1	-	TRBJ2-2	TRBD1	CASSLAAGGPGELFF	TGCGCCAGCAGCTTGGCGGCAGGGGGCCCCGGGGAGCTGTTTTTT
TRBV2	-	TRBJ2-1	-	CASSVSNNEQFF	TGTGCCAGCAGTGTGAGTAACAATGAGCAGTTCTTC
TRBV24-1	-	TRBJ1-5	TRBD1	CATSLGQGAQPQHF	TGTGCCACCAGTCTGGGACAGGGGGCACAGCCCCAGCATTTT
TRBV14	-	TRBJ1-3	TRBD1	CASSPRGLGNTIYF	TGTGCCAGCAGCCCGAGGGGGCTTGGAAACACCATATATTTT
TRBV28	-	TRBJ2-6	TRBD1	CASSLTQGARGANVLTF	TGTGCCAGCAGTTTAACGCAGGGGGCGAGAGGGGCCAACGTCCTGACTTTC
TRBV2	-	TRBJ2-7	-	CASLEYRRLNSYEQYF	TGTGCCAGCTTAGAATATAGGCGGCTAAACTCCTACGAGCAGTACTTC
TRBV29-1	-	TRBJ1-1	-	CSVKKEEQAFF	TGCAGCGTTAAGAAGGAGGAACAGGCTTTCTTT
TRBV18	-	TRBJ2-2	TRBD2	CASSHTGTSVNTGELFF	TGTGCCAGCTCACATACCGGGACTAGTGTGAACACCGGGGAGCTGTTTTTT
TRBV3-1/TRBV3-2	-	TRBJ2-5	TRBD2	CASSQDPIGRTRPLKGHQETQYF	TGTGCCAGCAGCCAAGATCCGATAGGCAGGACTAGGCCTTTAAAGGGTCACCAAGAGACCCAGTACTTC
TRBV7-2	-	TRBJ1-1	-	CASSFPPDRLNTEAFF	TGTGCCAGCAGCTTTCCTCCCGACAGACTGAACACTGAAGCTTTCTTT
TRBV28	many	TRBJ2-7	-	CATFTQGTQQYF	TGTGCCACCTTCACCCAGGGCACGCAACAATACTTC
TRBV4-3	once	TRBJ2-7	TRBD2	CASSQDGGAGGSYEQYF	TGCGCCAGCAGCCAAGATGGTGGAGCGGGAGGCTCCTACGAGCAGTACTTC
TRBV10-1	-	TRBJ2-4	-	CASSESAGNIQYF	TGCGCCAGCAGTGAGTCCGCGGGAAACATTCAGTACTTC
TRBV29-1	-	TRBJ2-1	TRBD1	CSVEDSGVTGEHSVDEQFF	TGCAGCGTTGAAGATTCGGGGGTGACAGGGGAACATTCTGTGGATGAGCAGTTCTTC
TRBV7-2	-	TRBJ1-2	TRBD1	CASSSPGQGIYGYTF	TGTGCCAGCAGCTCCCCGGGACAGGGGATATATGGCTACACCTTC
TRBV28	-	TRBJ1-1	-	CASRGQTYTEAFF	TGTGCCTCGCGGGGCCAGACCTACACTGAAGCTTTCTTT
TRBV4-2	-	TRBJ1-1	-	CASSQGGGANTEAFF	TGTGCCAGCAGCCAAGGAGGGGGGGCCAACACTGAAGCTTTCTTT
TRBV7-2	-	TRBJ1-1	-	CASSADRSWAEAFF	TGTGCCAGCAGCGCTGACAGGAGCTGGGCTGAAGCTTTCTTT
TRBV9	-	TRBJ1-5	-	CASSVGDNGQPQHF	TGTGCCAGCAGCGTAGGCGACAACGGACAGCCCCAGCATTTT
TRBV7-7	-	TRBJ2-5	-	CASSLGRGDLQETQYF	TGTGCCAGCAGCTTAGGGCGCGGGGACCTTCAAGAGACCCAGTACTTC